A selection of T cell receptor beta chains follows, all from one sample in a study of blood T cell repertoires in COVID-19. Data came from immunoSEQ multiplex PCR; TCRdb stores just in-frame clones and leaves some out. In the table there are 300,000 to 400,000 clones, approximately 89% of which are singletons. The sequencing sample was made of peripheral blood. These receptors were collected from a woman aged 18-29 years who had recovered from COVID-19. Each CDR3 is given with its conserved first and last residue. A D gene is named only where the DNA matches it firmly. Not every row has a clone size; where given, it reads once, few, many or a size class.

J gene: TRBJ1-1; V gene: TRBV11-3; D gene: TRBD1; clone size: NA; CDR3 DNA: TGTGCCAGCAGCTTCCGACAGGGGGTTTCTGAAGCTTTCTTT; CDR3 protein: CASSFRQGVSEAFF
J gene: TRBJ2-2; V gene: TRBV7-2; D gene: NA; clone size: NA; CDR3 DNA: TGTGCCAGCAGCTTAGTCGGGAGAGGCACCGGGGAGCTGTTTTTT; CDR3 protein: CASSLVGRGTGELFF
J gene: TRBJ2-1; V gene: TRBV11-3; D gene: NA; clone size: NA; CDR3 DNA: TGTGCCAGCAGCCAGACTCCCAATGAGCAGTTCTTC; CDR3 protein: CASSQTPNEQFF
J gene: TRBJ2-5; V gene: TRBV6-4; D gene: NA; clone size: NA; CDR3 DNA: TGTGCCAGCAGGTTAGGAAGGGCAGGGCAAGAGACCCAGTACTTC; CDR3 protein: CASRLGRAGQETQYF
J gene: TRBJ1-5; V gene: TRBV29-1; D gene: NA; clone size: once; CDR3 DNA: TGCAGCGTTGTGCTCCCCCAGGTGGCGGGTCAGCCCCAGCATTTT; CDR3 protein: CSVVLPQVAGQPQHF
J gene: TRBJ2-3; V gene: TRBV3-1/TRBV3-2; D gene: TRBD2; clone size: NA; CDR3 DNA: TGTGCCAGCAGCCAAGATCGGTTGGAGTGGGGGACTAGCGGGAGGACAGATACGCAGTATTTT; CDR3 protein: CASSQDRLEWGTSGRTDTQYF
J gene: TRBJ2-1; V gene: TRBV10-3; D gene: NA; clone size: once; CDR3 DNA: TGTGCCATCAGGTCAAACAATGAGCAGTTCTTC; CDR3 protein: CAIRSNNEQFF
J gene: TRBJ2-4; V gene: TRBV28; D gene: TRBD2; clone size: NA; CDR3 DNA: TGTGCCAGCAGGCCGGGACTAGCGGGATTTGGGGCCAAAAACATTCAGTACTTC; CDR3 protein: CASRPGLAGFGAKNIQYF
J gene: TRBJ2-1; V gene: TRBV11-3; D gene: TRBD1; clone size: NA; CDR3 DNA: TGTGCCAGCAGCTTCTTGACAGGGGTCAGTGAGCAGTTCTTC; CDR3 protein: CASSFLTGVSEQFF
J gene: TRBJ2-1; V gene: TRBV12-5; D gene: NA; clone size: NA; CDR3 DNA: TGTGCTAGTGGTTCTAGGATCAATGAGCAGTTCTTC; CDR3 protein: CASGSRINEQFF
J gene: TRBJ2-1; V gene: TRBV29-1; D gene: NA; clone size: NA; CDR3 DNA: TGCAGCGTTGAATCCCTGCCGGGAGCTGAGCAGTTCTTC; CDR3 protein: CSVESLPGAEQFF
J gene: TRBJ1-2; V gene: TRBV3-1/TRBV3-2; D gene: TRBD1; clone size: once; CDR3 DNA: TGTGCCAGCAGCCCCCGGGACAGGGACTACTATGGCTACACCTTC; CDR3 protein: CASSPRDRDYYGYTF
J gene: TRBJ2-1; V gene: TRBV5-4; D gene: TRBD2; clone size: NA; CDR3 DNA: TGTGCCAGCAGCTGGGCATCCGCGGGAGGCTACAATGAGCAGTTCTTC; CDR3 protein: CASSWASAGGYNEQFF
J gene: TRBJ2-1; V gene: TRBV12-5; D gene: TRBD1; clone size: NA; CDR3 DNA: TGTGCTAGTGGCAGACAGGGGCACAATGAGCAGTTCTTC; CDR3 protein: CASGRQGHNEQFF
J gene: TRBJ2-4; V gene: TRBV18; D gene: TRBD1; clone size: NA; CDR3 DNA: TGTGCCAGCTCACCGGGACAGGTGCTTCGGGCCAAAAACATTCAGTACTTC; CDR3 protein: CASSPGQVLRAKNIQYF
J gene: TRBJ1-1; V gene: TRBV19; D gene: TRBD1; clone size: NA; CDR3 DNA: TGTGCCAGTAGCTACAGGGGCACTGAAGCTTTCTTT; CDR3 protein: CASSYRGTEAFF
J gene: TRBJ1-2; V gene: TRBV5-6; D gene: NA; clone size: NA; CDR3 DNA: TGTGCCAGCAGCTTGCGACTCTATGGCTACACCTTC; CDR3 protein: CASSLRLYGYTF
J gene: TRBJ1-1; V gene: TRBV11-3; D gene: NA; clone size: NA; CDR3 DNA: TGTGCCAGCAGCTTTACCGTTCGTCGAGATGGTAAGACTGAAGCTTTCTTT; CDR3 protein: CASSFTVRRDGKTEAFF
J gene: TRBJ1-2; V gene: TRBV7-9; D gene: NA; clone size: NA; CDR3 DNA: TGTGCCAGCAGTCGGGACATTGGTGGCTACACCTTC; CDR3 protein: CASSRDIGGYTF
J gene: TRBJ1-3; V gene: TRBV2; D gene: NA; clone size: NA; CDR3 DNA: TGTGCCAGCAGTGAAGCGCGGGCTCTGGCAAACACCATATATTTT; CDR3 protein: CASSEARALANTIYF
J gene: TRBJ1-3; V gene: TRBV2; D gene: TRBD1; clone size: NA; CDR3 DNA: TGTGCCAGCAGCGATACTTCGGACAGGGGGTCTGGAAACACCATATATTTT; CDR3 protein: CASSDTSDRGSGNTIYF
J gene: TRBJ1-3; V gene: TRBV4-3; D gene: NA; clone size: NA; CDR3 DNA: TGCGCCAGCAGCCAAGCGGGGGCTGGAAACACCATATATTTT; CDR3 protein: CASSQAGAGNTIYF
J gene: TRBJ1-2; V gene: TRBV3-1/TRBV3-2; D gene: NA; clone size: NA; CDR3 DNA: TGTGCCAGCAGCCGAGGGGGGAGGGCTCATGGCTACACCTTC; CDR3 protein: CASSRGGRAHGYTF
J gene: TRBJ2-3; V gene: TRBV2; D gene: NA; clone size: few; CDR3 DNA: TGTGCCAGCAGTGAAGCAGAAATGGCTAGCAGCGCAGATACGCAGTATTTT; CDR3 protein: CASSEAEMASSADTQYF
J gene: TRBJ2-1; V gene: TRBV29-1; D gene: TRBD2; clone size: NA; CDR3 DNA: TGCAGCGTTGGGACTAGCGGGAGGGGGCAGTTCTTC; CDR3 protein: CSVGTSGRGQFF
J gene: TRBJ1-2; V gene: TRBV20-1; D gene: NA; clone size: NA; CDR3 DNA: TGCAGTGCTAGTTCGCGCGCTTATGGCTACACCTTC; CDR3 protein: CSASSRAYGYTF
J gene: TRBJ1-6; V gene: TRBV4-3; D gene: NA; clone size: NA; CDR3 DNA: TGCGCCAGCAGCCGACAGCAAAATTCACCCCTCCACTTT; CDR3 protein: CASSRQQNSPLHF
J gene: TRBJ1-1; V gene: TRBV7-2; D gene: NA; clone size: NA; CDR3 DNA: TGTGCCAGCAGCGTCCAACTTAGGGACTGGGCTTTCTTT; CDR3 protein: CASSVQLRDWAFF
J gene: TRBJ2-4; V gene: TRBV12-3/TRBV12-4; D gene: TRBD1; clone size: NA; CDR3 DNA: TGTGCCAGTCAGGGGGCTTCGGACATTCAGTACTTC; CDR3 protein: CASQGASDIQYF